This entry lists 18 T cell receptor beta chains sequenced from one sample in a study of cytotoxic CD8 clonotypes in ibrutinib-treated CLL. Profiling relied on immunoSEQ multiplex PCR, and the TCRdb table lists in-frame clones only, not all of them. The profile covers about 12,000 clones, with 81% appearing a single time and about 22% taken by the ten largest. This material consisted of PBMCs, taken at disease progression, from a patient treated with ibrutinib. Source of these receptors: a human donor with chronic lymphocytic leukemia.

The CDR3 loop reads CASSLRTGWNTEAFF. In nucleotides, the CDR3 is TGTGCCAGCAGCCTACGGACAGGGTGGAACACTGAAGCTTTCTTT. This chain joins TRBV5-6 and TRBJ1-1; 8 positions agree with TRBD1. Germline CDR1 SGHDT, CDR2 YYEEEE. V shed 4 bases, J shed 1 base, and the junction held 6 bases outside the gene matches. CDR3 length equals 15 residues.

The chain recombines TRBV12-5 with TRBJ2-1; D perhaps matches TRBD2 (6 bases). CDR3 size: 14 residues. Germline V gene lookup returns CDR1 LGHNT and CDR2 FRNRAP. Trimming cost V 7 bases and J 5 bases, with 15 bases left between them. Here the CDR3 reads CASARDWDDNEQFF. DNA for the CDR3: TGTGCTAGTGCCAGGGACTGGGATGACAATGAGCAGTTCTTC.

V usage is TRBV27 and J usage is TRBJ2-7; D possibly corresponds to TRBD1 (5 bases). Trimming shortened V by 2 bases and J by 3 bases, and 11 bases separated the two germline ends. Germline V gene sequence: CDR1 MNHEY, CDR2 SMNVEV (reference sequence). CDR3 length: 14 amino acids. The CDR3 loop reads CASSLVGRHYEQYF. The CDR3 DNA follows: TGTGCCAGCAGTTTAGTGGGGCGACACTACGAGCAGTACTTC.

CDR3 in amino acids: CASRSLDSNTGELFF. CDR3 bases: TGTGCCAGCAGATCACTGGACAGTAACACCGGGGAGCTGTTTTTT. This chain joins TRBV28 and TRBJ2-2; D perhaps matches TRBD1 (6 bases). The CDR3 contains 15 residues. Germline loops: CDR1 MDHEN, CDR2 SYDVKM. Trimming took off 6 bases at V and 2 bases at J, with 13 bases between the two ends.

For the CDR3, the DNA is TGTGCCAGCAGCCTATTGACGGGCGGGGATGAGCAGTTCTTC. Protein: CASSLLTGGDEQFF. V usage is TRBV4-2 and J usage is TRBJ2-1, with a possible D match to TRBD2 (6 bases). The CDR3 extends over 14 amino acids. V was clipped by 4 bases and J by 8 bases, with 15 bases between them. The germline V gene encodes CDR1 LGHNA and CDR2 YNFKEQ.

This clone appeared a few times. The chain carries TRBV7-2 and TRBJ1-1; 7 bases map to TRBD1. The CDR3 runs to 14 residues. V lost 5 bases, J lost 4 bases, and 7 bases stayed unmatched. Looked up from germline, CDR1 is SGHTA and CDR2 is FQGNSA. CDR3 sequence (DNA): TGTGCCAGCAGCCTAGGGGGCTCGGGCACTGAAGCTTTCTTT. This encodes CASSLGGSGTEAFF.

This chain uses TRBV10-2 with TRBJ1-5; D is ambiguous. The CDR3 extends over 12 amino acids. Trimming took off 3 bases at V and 5 bases at J, with 5 bases between the two ends. Per germline, CDR1 WSHSY and CDR2 SAAADI. CDR3 sequence: CASSDRDQPQHF. CDR3 bases: TGCGCCAGCAGTGATAGGGATCAGCCCCAGCATTTT.

The rearrangement links TRBV30 to TRBJ2-2; TRBD1 matches 8 bases. The CDR3 covers 17 residues. Germline loops: CDR1 GTSNPN, CDR2 SVGIG (reference sequence). Trimming took 2 bases from V and 5 from J; bases not matched to a gene: 13. The CDR3 reads CAWSQPAGTGKTGELFF. CDR3 bases: TGTGCCTGGAGTCAACCGGCCGGGACAGGAAAGACCGGGGAGCTGTTTTTT.

This chain uses TRBV19 with TRBJ1-5; no clear D gene. The CDR3 is 11 residues long. Germline assignment: CDR1 LNHDA and CDR2 SQIVND (reference sequence). Trimming pared 7 bases from V and 11 bases from J, leaving 12 bases between. This CDR3 is CASMGLRAQHF. The CDR3 bases are TGTGCCAGTATGGGGTTAAGGGCCCAGCATTTT.

This chain links TRBV6-6 with TRBJ1-4; 7 bases agree with TRBD1. V gave up 3 bases and J gave up 5 bases; unmatched junction bases: 6. The CDR3 spans 15 residues. The germline CDR1 and CDR2 sequences are MNHNY and SVGAGI (reference sequence). CDR3 in DNA: TGTGCCAGCAGTTATTCCGACAGGGAGAATGAAAAACTGTTTTTT. It encodes CASSYSDRENEKLFF.

The chain employs TRBV5-1 and TRBJ2-2; a possible D gene is TRBD1 (6 bases). Trimming took off 3 bases at V and 1 base at J, with 13 bases between the two ends. Germline lookup yields CDR1 SGHRS and CDR2 YFSETQ. This CDR3 comprises 16 residues. CDR3 in DNA: TGCGCCAGCAGCTCTCGACAGGCTGGGAACACCGGGGAGCTGTTTTTT. It specifies CASSSRQAGNTGELFF.

The CDR3 bases are TGTGCCAGCAGCCAATCCTTCGGACTAGCGGGAGGGCCCGAGACCCAGTACTTC. Translating gives CASSQSFGLAGGPETQYF. The V call is TRBV14, the J call TRBJ2-5; 15 nucleotides line up with TRBD2. After removal of 2 bases from V and 5 bases from J, the junction contained 9 bases not matched to a gene. CDR3 length equals 18 residues. Germline V gives CDR1 SGHDN, CDR2 FVKESK.

The genes are TRBV19 and TRBJ1-5, with 7 nucleotides matching TRBD1. V lost 5 bases, J lost 4 bases, and 8 bases stayed unmatched. The CDR3 loop spans 15 amino acids. Germline V CDR1 and CDR2: LNHDA, SQIVND (reference sequence). The CDR3 spells CASSALQGSNQPQHF. CDR3 DNA: TGTGCCAGTAGTGCCTTACAGGGGTCAAATCAGCCCCAGCATTTT.

The chain recombines TRBV18 with TRBJ2-7; a possible D gene is TRBD2 (7 bases). The CDR3 runs 15 residues. CDR1 is KGHSH, CDR2 LQKENI, per germline. Trimming took off 8 bases at V and 6 bases at J, with 23 bases between the two ends. CDR3 residues: CASHPGAGDPREQYF. Written as DNA, the CDR3 is TGTGCCAGCCACCCGGGGGCGGGAGATCCTCGCGAGCAGTACTTC.

The chain employs TRBV28 and TRBJ2-7; D is possibly TRBD2 (6 bases). CDR1 MDHEN and CDR2 SYDVKM come from the germline V gene. V was cut by 6 bases and J by 2 bases, with 8 bases left in between. This CDR3 region has 12 residues. CDR3 residues: CASRRETYEQYF. The CDR3 DNA reads TGTGCCAGCAGGCGGGAAACCTACGAGCAGTACTTC.

The chain carries TRBV19 and TRBJ1-1; D unclear. CDR1 and CDR2 from the germline V gene are LNHDA and SQIVND (reference sequence). This CDR3 comprises 12 residues. Deletions cut 6 bases from V and 2 bases from J, with 7 bases between. CDR3 sequence: CASRKDNTEAFF. The CDR3 DNA reads TGTGCCAGTAGGAAGGATAACACTGAAGCTTTCTTT.

This clone was detected only once. The rearrangement joins TRBV7-2 to TRBJ2-4; D is unclear. The CDR3 is 14 residues long. Germline CDR1 and CDR2: SGHTA and FQGNSA. V was shortened by 5 bases and J by 7 bases, with 15 bases between the two germline ends. The CDR3 loop is CASSLGLDPNIQYF. The CDR3 region has the DNA TGTGCCAGCAGCCTAGGGCTAGATCCGAACATTCAGTACTTC.

The rearrangement joins TRBV5-1 to TRBJ1-2; 7 nucleotides agree with TRBD1. J gave up 0 bases and V 5 bases, and 7 bases lay outside the gene matches. The germline gives CDR1 SGHRS, CDR2 YFSETQ. The CDR3 spans 15 residues. CDR3: CASREGQLSNYGYTF. DNA of the CDR3: TGCGCCAGCAGAGAGGGACAGCTTTCTAACTATGGCTACACCTTC.